This record covers a single T cell receptor beta chain. The specificity of this receptor is unknown. No qualities accompany the bases; no much larger clone lies one base away. TCR beta CDR3 regions were amplified from genomic DNA with the immunoSEQ assay, a bias-controlled multiplex PCR using V- and J-specific primers. In a second PCR step, the CDR3 amplicons were tagged with a proprietary barcode plus Illumina adapter sequences. CDR3 libraries were sequenced on an Illumina MiSeq instrument. The published analysis was carried out like this. Export and quality control were handled in immunoSEQ Analyzer 3.0, while downstream analyses relied on R Bioconductor and Immunarch. Only productive rearrangements within the normalized downsampled data set were used in the calculation of repertoire metrics. Pathologically expanded clonotypes were defined as those larger than 5 templates in the normalized cohort. The Inverse Simpson Index was used to measure repertoire diversity. CMV-specificity analyses were carried out on the non-normalized data set to capture all clonotypes. Entries here come from immuneACCESS through TCRdb and include only in-frame sequences with V and J called. Some clones fail to appear in such tables; in the studies checked, an unresolved V gene covers under half of the shortfall, and the cause of the remainder is unknown. The V and J calls and the clone size are those of that table, but D and trimming were determined from the DNA. Across this sample there are about 2,600 clones, with approximately 80% seen only once. Around 34% of the sample comes from the top ten.

The CDR3 numbers 15 residues from cysteine through phenylalanine. The DNA shown is the 45-base CDR3, in frame from base 1. Relative to germline, V is 4 bases shorter and J is 4 bases shorter, with 17 bases between their ends. Sequences LNHDA (CDR1) and SQIVND (CDR2) are obtained from the germline V gene (reference sequence). Read against the paper, the sample's time point label means: 180 days after allo-HCT. Blood samples were obtained from recipients approximately 28 days before transplant and at days 30, 100 and 180 after transplant. Nuclei Lysis Solution was used to extract genomic DNA from fresh or cryopreserved unfractionated peripheral blood mononuclear cells. The data were obtained in a study of T cell clonotyping in hematopoietic cell transplantation (dated by TCRdb to the early 2020s). Some background on the complete study: In the study, 135 blood samples were gathered from approximately 33 consecutive transplant recipients and their related donors. Patients were recruited between late 2015 and early 2017 and followed until late 2020 or death.

Overall study outcomes, separate from this receptor: The sample size was limited and the cells went unsorted, which meant the CD4 and CD8 repertoire contributions could not be told apart. Overlap with donor repertoires was found for only a small fraction of recipient repertoires, with over 95% found to appear de novo at the given depth. Donor and pretransplant recipient Inverse Simpson Index values predicted broader posttransplant TCR repertoire diversity. Recipient TCR diversity fell after transplant, with pathologically expanded clonotypes rising progressively from day 30 to day 180.

The sequencing here drew on peripheral blood mononuclear cells, taken 180 days after allogeneic stem cell transplant. The TCR originated in a male patient between 55 and 70 years old who had an allogeneic stem cell transplant, so T cells may come from the graft donor. Some clones in this sample may be carry-over from other donors' samples. Rearrangement joined TRBV19 to TRBJ2-7; D gene: possibly TRBD2, on 6 matching bases. Here is the DNA: TGTGCCAGTAGTAAGGGGACTTCCAGGGTATACGAGCAGTACTTC. It encodes CASSKGTSRVYEQYF.